These 31 T cell receptor beta chains came from one sample sequenced in a study of spatial heterogeneity in lung cancer. Study-wide findings and caveats: The number of expanded tumor alpha and beta chains correlated with mutation number.

From the 5' RACE reads, TCRdb called clonotypes with MiXCR, one entry per CDR3 protein. The table has 500 to 600 distinct CDR3 sequences, 12% seen once. Time point described: sample taken at primary tumor resection. The antigens of these receptors remain unknown. The sample consisted of lung tumor tissue, taken at surgery. These receptors were taken from a male donor with early-stage non-small cell lung cancer.

By share of the sample, this clonotype is medium-sized (0.01 to 0.1%). The rearrangement uses TRBV10-3 and TRBJ2-7; possibly TRBD1 for D (5 bases). V gave up 11 bases and J gave up 3 bases, with 14 bases separating them. The length of the CDR3 is 12 residues. CDR1 is ENHRY and CDR2 is SYGVKD in the germline V gene. This CDR3 reads CASSAGNYEQYF. CDR3 bases: TGTGCCTCCTCGGCAGGGAACTACGAGCAGTACTTC.

In its sample, this clonotype ranks as large. V usage is TRBV5-4 and J usage is TRBJ2-1, with D possibly being TRBD1 (5 bases). Germline V gene sequence: CDR1 SGHNT, CDR2 YYREEE (reference sequence). Trimming stripped 2 bases from V and 7 bases from J, with 10 bases between. The CDR3 is 13 residues long. The CDR3: CASSLGAGNEQFF. The CDR3 DNA is TGTGCCAGCAGCTTAGGGGCCGGGAATGAGCAGTTCTTC.

In this sample, this clonotype is medium-sized. This sequence joins TRBV19 and TRBJ2-3; maybe TRBD2 (5 bases). The V gene's germline CDR1 is LNHDA and CDR2 SQIVND (reference sequence). Trimming removed 3 bases from V and 6 bases from J, with 19 bases in between. The CDR3 extends over 16 amino acids. CDR3 loop: CASSIDRGAMVDTQYF. In DNA form, the CDR3 reads TGTGCCAGTAGTATCGACCGGGGTGCTATGGTTGATACGCAGTATTTT.

This clonotype ranks as medium-sized. The rearrangement uses TRBV27 and TRBJ2-2; D is undetermined. The CDR3 spans 15 residues. Germline CDR1 is MNHEY and CDR2 is SMNVEV (reference sequence). V lost 5 bases to trimming and J lost 2 bases, with 12 bases between them. CDR3 sequence reads: CASSTIISNTGELFF. Written as DNA, the CDR3 is TGTGCCAGCAGTACAATTATTAGTAACACCGGGGAGCTGTTTTTT.

Here the CDR3 reads CASSQEWITDTQYF. The DNA of the CDR3 is TGTGCCAGCAGCCAAGAGTGGATCACAGATACGCAGTATTTT. The rearrangement links TRBV14 to TRBJ2-3; D not certain. The CDR3 spans 14 residues. Germline values: CDR1 SGHDN, CDR2 FVKESK. The V end lost 0 bases, the J end lost 2 bases, and 6 bases lay between the germline ends.

Only a few counts were recorded for this clonotype. This chain uses TRBV10-2 with TRBJ2-2, with 13 bases fitting TRBD2. Trimming at V came to 4 bases and at J to 5 bases, leaving 4 bases not matched to a gene. The length of the CDR3 is 16 residues. Per the germline V gene, CDR1 is WSHSY and CDR2 is SAAADI. CDR3 DNA sequence: TGCGCCAGCAGTGCTGGGACTAGCGGGATAACCGGGGAGCTGTTTTTT. Its translation: CASSAGTSGITGELFF.

The genes are TRBV19 and TRBJ2-1; 7 positions agree with TRBD1. The length of the CDR3 is 16 residues. J was trimmed by 0 bases and V by 4 bases; bases with no gene match: 6. Germline CDR1 LNHDA, CDR2 SQIVND (reference sequence). CDR3 DNA: TGTGCCAGTAGTACCCAACAGGGGAGCTCCTACAATGAGCAGTTCTTC. This sequence encodes CASSTQQGSSYNEQFF.

The V and J genes are TRBV5-1 and TRBJ2-1, with TRBD2 matching over 7 bases. This CDR3 is built from 14 residues. J was trimmed by 8 bases and V by 0 bases; bases with no gene match: 5. The germline CDR1 and CDR2 sequences are SGHRS and YFSETQ. The CDR3 DNA reads as TGCGCCAGCAGCTTGGACGGCGGGAGCTATGAGCAGTTCTTC. This sequence encodes CASSLDGGSYEQFF.

This clonotype was picked up one time. The chain links TRBV29-1 to TRBJ1-2; no reliable D call. This CDR3 contains 15 residues. The germline V gene encodes CDR1 SQVTM and CDR2 ANQGSEA. Trimming took off 7 bases at V and 3 bases at J, with 21 bases between the two ends. CDR3 region: CSARIIVNFDYGYTF. As DNA, the CDR3 is TGCAGCGCCCGGATTATAGTTAACTTTGACTATGGCTACACCTTC.

The gene calls are TRBV12-3 or TRBV12-4 and TRBJ2-7; D call uncertain. The ends were cut back, 2 bases at V and 1 base at J, with 9 bases in the middle. CDR3 length: 14 residues. CDR3 in DNA: TGTGCCAGCAGTTTACGGGCTGGATCCTACGAGCAGTACTTC. Its protein product is CASSLRAGSYEQYF.

This clonotype was counted at least ten times. The chain combines TRBV6-6 with TRBJ2-5; 11 bases match TRBD2. Germline loops: CDR1 MNHNY, CDR2 SVGAGI (reference sequence). J was trimmed by 4 bases and V by 2 bases; bases with no gene match: 6. The CDR3 spans 16 residues. CDR3 in amino acids: CASSYVLAGGRETQYF. Here the CDR3 DNA reads TGTGCCAGCAGTTACGTTCTAGCGGGGGGACGAGAGACCCAGTACTTC.

The chain links TRBV14 to TRBJ1-1; D not resolved. Germline V CDR1 and CDR2: SGHDN, FVKESK. V was cut by 3 bases and J by 5 bases, with 13 bases left in between. This CDR3 is 14 amino acids long. Written as DNA, the CDR3 is TGTGCCAGCAGCCAGGGCGGACCGGGGACTGAAGCTTTCTTT. It specifies CASSQGGPGTEAFF.

This clonotype is medium-sized by share. This chain links TRBV7-8 with TRBJ1-1; no definite D call. The CDR3 has 12 amino acids. V lost 5 bases and J lost 10, with 14 bases in between. Germline lookup yields CDR1 SGHVS and CDR2 FQNEAQ. CDR3 protein: CASSLLHGRAFF. In DNA, the CDR3 is TGTGCCAGCAGCCTTTTACATGGTAGAGCTTTCTTT.

This clonotype was counted a few times. DNA of the CDR3: TGTGCCAGCAGTTCAAGCCTAGAAGGAACAGATACGCAGTATTTT. Its protein is CASSSSLEGTDTQYF. V gene TRBV27 combines with J gene TRBJ2-3; D is ambiguous. The CDR3 has 15 residues. Germline CDR1 MNHEY, CDR2 SMNVEV (reference sequence). Trimming pared 4 bases from V and 3 bases from J, leaving 14 bases between.

Relative to its sample, this clonotype is large. The V gene is TRBV29-1, the J gene TRBJ2-3; TRBD2 matches at 7 bases. Germline V gene sequence: CDR1 SQVTM, CDR2 ANQGSEA. The V segment lost 3 bases and the J segment 0 bases; nucleotides outside the gene matches: 6. The CDR3 covers 15 residues. CDR3 protein: CSVEGGALSTDTQYF. The CDR3, as DNA: TGCAGCGTTGAGGGAGGGGCCCTTAGCACAGATACGCAGTATTTT.

This clonotype turned up a few times. J is TRBJ2-1 and V is TRBV6-6; 8 bases match TRBD2. V dropped 5 bases and J dropped 5; count of bases not matched to a gene: 5. Germline V gene data show CDR1 as MNHNY and CDR2 as SVGAGI (reference sequence). The CDR3 is 14 amino acids. CDR3 nucleotide sequence: TGTGCCAGCAGTGGTCGGGAGGGAAACAATGAGCAGTTCTTC. Protein: CASSGREGNNEQFF.

By frequency in the sample, this clonotype is large. The gene calls are TRBV30 and TRBJ1-2, with D unclear. Trimming took off 3 bases at V and 1 base at J, with 12 bases between the two ends. The CDR3 consists of 14 residues. Germline V CDR1 and CDR2: GTSNPN, SVGIG (reference sequence). The CDR3 here is CAWSYSDGNYGYTF. The CDR3 DNA reads TGTGCCTGGAGCTATTCGGACGGTAACTATGGCTACACCTTC.

Within the sample, this clonotype is medium-sized. This chain links TRBV7-2 with TRBJ1-5, with 7 bases matching TRBD1. The CDR3 has 16 residues. Germline lookup yields CDR1 SGHTA and CDR2 FQGNSA. V lost 0 bases, J lost 6 bases, and 8 bases stayed unmatched. CDR3 nucleotides: TGTGCCAGCAGCTTAGCGAGGCAGGGGGATGGTCAGCCCCAGCATTTT. Residues: CASSLARQGDGQPQHF.

The chain links TRBV29-1 to TRBJ2-3, with D unclear. The CDR3 is 13 amino acids. Trimming left V 4 bases short and J 8 bases short, with 16 bases between. Germline CDR1 and CDR2: SQVTM and ANQGSEA. In DNA form, the CDR3 reads TGCAGCGTTGTGGGGTCCGTTCGTGCTACGCAGTATTTT. Its translation is CSVVGSVRATQYF.

This clonotype has at least ten counts. The genes are TRBV6-6 and TRBJ1-2, with D perhaps matching TRBD1 (5 bases). Germline V CDR1 and CDR2: MNHNY, SVGAGI (reference sequence). This CDR3 is 14 amino acids long. V lost 7 bases, J lost 4 bases, and 16 bases lay in between. CDR3 nucleotide sequence: TGTGCCAGCACCAACTGGGGGGTCAGCTATGGCTACACCTTC. This sequence encodes CASTNWGVSYGYTF.

This clonotype is termed medium-sized (0.01 to 0.1%). This rearrangement joins TRBV14 to TRBJ2-1; D might be TRBD2 (6 bases). Germline V lookup: CDR1 SGHDN, CDR2 FVKESK. Trimming took off 0 bases at V and 7 bases at J, with 10 bases between the two ends. This CDR3 has 14 residues. The CDR3 sequence: CASSQDGSLNEQFF. The CDR3 DNA follows: TGTGCCAGCAGCCAAGACGGGAGCCTAAATGAGCAGTTCTTC.

By sample share, this clonotype is medium-sized. V is TRBV19 and J is TRBJ2-2; D is possibly TRBD2 (6 bases). Germline CDR1 reads LNHDA; CDR2 reads SQIVND (reference sequence). The CDR3 is made up of 13 amino acids. The CDR3 DNA follows: TGTGCGACGACGGGAGTAGGGACCGGGGAGCTGTTTTTT. Translating it yields CATTGVGTGELFF.

This clonotype is termed large. This rearrangement joins TRBV10-2 to TRBJ1-5, with 7 bases identical to TRBD1. Germline V gene lookup returns CDR1 WSHSY and CDR2 SAAADI. This CDR3 spans 14 amino acids. After removal of 5 bases from V and 3 bases from J, the junction contained 4 bases not matched to a gene. The CDR3 sequence: CASSTGANNQPQHF. The CDR3 DNA follows: TGCGCCAGCAGTACAGGGGCCAACAATCAGCCCCAGCATTTT.

This clonotype is classed as medium-sized. V is TRBV20-1 and J is TRBJ2-7; TRBD2 matches 9 bases. Germline V gives CDR1 DFQATT, CDR2 SNEGSKA (reference sequence). This CDR3 spans 16 amino acids. With V trimmed by 6 bases and J by 2 bases, 14 bases remained unmatched. The chain's CDR3 is CSAREGGAGGTYEQYF. CDR3 nucleotide sequence: TGCAGTGCGCGAGAAGGTGGGGCGGGAGGGACCTACGAGCAGTACTTC.

This clonotype counts as medium-sized (0.01 to 0.1%). This chain links TRBV6-5 with TRBJ1-2; D perhaps matches TRBD1 (5 bases). Germline values: CDR1 MNHEY, CDR2 SVGAGI. The CDR3 is made up of 13 amino acids. Between the trimmed V and J ends, which lost 0 bases and 7 bases, there was a span of 9 bases. CDR3 in DNA: TGTGCCAGCAGTTACTCGCCAGGGAGTGGCTACACCTTC. This codes for CASSYSPGSGYTF.

This clonotype was picked up a small number of times. V gene TRBV27 combines with J gene TRBJ2-3, with TRBD2 matching 7 bases. V lost 4 bases and J lost 6; bases outside the gene matches: 7. There are 14 residues in the CDR3. The V gene's germline CDR1 is MNHEY and CDR2 SMNVEV (reference sequence). CDR3 bases: TGTGCCAGCAGTTCCGGACAACTAGCGGATACGCAGTATTTT. Amino acids: CASSSGQLADTQYF.

The CDR3 nucleotides are TGCAGTGGTAATCTTCCAGGGGAGGGCCAGTACTTC. Encoded protein: CSGNLPGEGQYF. The V and J genes are TRBV20-1 and TRBJ2-5; D possibly corresponds to TRBD2 (7 bases). The CDR3 is 12 residues long. The V gene's germline CDR1 is DFQATT and CDR2 SNEGSKA (reference sequence). V lost 7 bases and J lost 10, with 19 bases in between.

In this sample, this clonotype is hyperexpanded. The rearrangement links TRBV5-1 to TRBJ2-3, with 7 nucleotides matching TRBD2. Germline V gene lookup returns CDR1 SGHRS and CDR2 YFSETQ. V was pared by 1 base and J by 3 bases, with 8 bases of the junction left unmatched. This CDR3 spans 16 amino acids. As DNA, the CDR3 is TGCGCCAGCAGCTTGCGTGCGGGAGATCGGACAGATACGCAGTATTTT. The encoded protein is CASSLRAGDRTDTQYF.

This chain connects TRBV9 to TRBJ2-1, with 9 nucleotides matching TRBD2. The CDR3 covers 17 residues. With 0 bases clipped from V and 8 bases from J, the junction kept 12 bases outside the gene matches. Germline CDR1 is SGDLS and CDR2 is YYNGEE. In DNA, the CDR3 is TGTGCCAGCAGCGTAGAGTCCGGGGCTAGCGGGATTTATGAGCAGTTCTTC. Translation gives CASSVESGASGIYEQFF.

This clonotype is hyperexpanded in the sample. This chain uses TRBV5-6 with TRBJ2-3, with 7 positions matching TRBD2. Losses at the gene ends were 1 base for V and 4 bases for J; bases not matched to a gene: 6. Germline CDR1 reads SGHDT; CDR2 reads YYEEEE. This CDR3 comprises 15 residues. In nucleotides, the CDR3 is TGTGCCAGCAGCTTGTGGGCGGGAGTCCCAGATACGCAGTATTTT. Residues: CASSLWAGVPDTQYF.

By proportion, this clonotype is large (0.1 to 1%). The chain has TRBV18 and TRBJ2-1; 8 bases match TRBD2. The CDR3 length is 15 residues. Trimming at V came to 5 bases and at J to 0 bases, leaving 3 bases not matched to a gene. Germline lookup yields CDR1 KGHSH and CDR2 LQKENI. CDR3 bases: TGTGCCAGCTCAAAGAGCGGGAGCTCCTACAATGAGCAGTTCTTC. This codes for CASSKSGSSYNEQFF.